This T cell receptor (beta chain) was recorded in a study of cytomegalovirus exposure and HLA in healthy donors. Study-wide context: It was reported in a later analysis that the 100 to 150 validation repertoires used the same platform as the approximately 690 first-cohort repertoires.

This clone was seen just once. The CDR3 covers 15 residues. Germline CDR1 and CDR2: MDHEN and SYDVKM. V gave up 1 base and J gave up 4 bases, with 11 bases separating them. Clones were sequenced by immunoSEQ multiplex PCR, and TCRdb holds only the in-frame ones, with some missing. The sample holds about 180,000 clones, approximately 81% seen once. The specimen sequenced was PBMCs. V is TRBV28 and J is TRBJ1-5; D remains unclear. The sequence came from a young man in good health and CMV-seropositive. Here the CDR3 reads CASSLLNRRNQPQHF. CDR3 coding DNA: TGTGCCAGCAGTTTATTGAATAGGAGGAATCAGCCCCAGCATTTT.